The rows below give T cell receptor beta chains drawn from one sample of a study of cytomegalovirus exposure and HLA in healthy donors. The assay was immunoSEQ multiplex PCR, and TCRdb's table has in-frame clones only and misses some. The sample has 100,000 to 130,000 clones, under 80% seen once. Sequencing was carried out using PBMCs. Receptors were obtained from a woman aged 35 to 49 in good health and CMV-seropositive. The CDR3 runs from the conserved cysteine through the conserved F or W. D genes are given only for firm matches. Part of the rows lack a size; the others show once, few, many or a class for expanded clones.

TRBV7-8	few	-	TRBJ2-1	CASSQRVLTYNEQFF	TGTGCCAGCAGCCAGAGGGTGTTGACCTACAATGAGCAGTTCTTC
TRBV10-2	-	-	TRBJ1-5	CASSRGEDQPQHF	TGCGCCAGCAGCCGAGGGGAGGATCAGCCCCAGCATTTT
TRBV7-3	-	-	TRBJ2-4	CASSTAGPTGIQYF	TGTGCCAGCAGCACCGCCGGGCCTACGGGAATTCAGTACTTC
TRBV6-5	-	-	TRBJ1-1	CASSYSAGTGLVQAFF	TGTGCCAGCAGTTACTCGGCAGGAACAGGTCTCGTGCAAGCTTTCTTT
TRBV27	-	-	TRBJ1-4	CASSLPGGEKLFF	TGTGCCAGCAGTTTACCTGGCGGAGAAAAACTGTTTTTT
TRBV19	once	-	TRBJ1-4	CASSTPGGSLFF	TGTGCCAGTAGTACCCCCGGGGGGTCCCTGTTTTTT
TRBV19	-	-	TRBJ1-5	CASSIEQGQGNQPQHF	TGTGCCAGTAGTATTGAACAGGGCCAGGGCAATCAGCCCCAGCATTTT
TRBV5-1	-	TRBD1	TRBJ2-7	CASSLVRTGGNEQYF	TGCGCCAGCAGCTTGGTTCGGACAGGGGGGAACGAGCAGTACTTC
TRBV5-1	-	-	TRBJ2-1	CASSPDREQFF	TGCGCCAGCAGCCCTGACAGAGAGCAGTTCTTC
TRBV4-3	-	-	TRBJ1-2	CASSPQRGGDGYTF	TGCGCCAGCAGCCCCCAACGAGGAGGGGACGGCTACACCTTC
TRBV5-1	-	TRBD1	TRBJ2-2	CASSQWTGGGGELFF	TGCGCCAGCAGCCAGTGGACAGGGGGTGGCGGGGAGCTGTTTTTT
TRBV6-5	-	-	TRBJ1-6	CASSYSGQSSPLHF	TGTGCCAGCAGTTACTCCGGACAAAGCTCACCCCTCCACTTT
TRBV9	-	-	TRBJ1-1	CASSVGGDLTGTEAFF	TGTGCCAGCAGCGTAGGGGGGGATCTGACGGGCACTGAAGCTTTCTTT
TRBV28	-	TRBD1	TRBJ1-1	CASSLGTENTEAFF	TGTGCCAGCAGTCTCGGGACAGAAAACACTGAAGCTTTCTTT
TRBV15	-	-	TRBJ1-1	CATSRDPRGPNTEAFF	TGTGCCACCAGCAGAGATCCCAGGGGTCCCAACACTGAAGCTTTCTTT
TRBV23-1	-	-	TRBJ1-6	CARRRTDHSPLHF	TGCGCCCGTCGGCGGACAGACCATTCACCCCTCCACTTT
TRBV29-1	few	-	TRBJ1-1	CSVPTDRREAFF	TGCAGCGTCCCTACCGACAGGCGTGAAGCTTTCTTT
TRBV5-8	-	TRBD1	TRBJ2-7	CASSPRQGAYEQYF	TGTGCCAGCAGCCCCCGCCAGGGGGCCTACGAGCAGTACTTC
TRBV7-2	-	TRBD1	TRBJ1-2	CASSLGTGISYYGYTF	TGTGCCAGCAGCTTAGGGACAGGGATTTCTTACTATGGCTACACCTTC
TRBV9	-	-	TRBJ1-1	CASSVDGGAPEAFF	TGTGCCAGCAGCGTAGACGGGGGGGCCCCTGAAGCTTTCTTT
TRBV7-3	-	-	TRBJ2-1	CASSSGQNSYNEQFF	TGTGCCAGCAGCTCCGGACAGAACTCCTACAATGAGCAGTTCTTC
TRBV2	few	TRBD2	TRBJ2-5	CASSGASGGAETQYF	TGTGCCAGCAGTGGGGCTAGCGGGGGGGCGGAGACCCAGTACTTC
TRBV7-9	-	-	TRBJ1-6	CASSLIQGSPLHF	TGTGCCAGCAGCTTAATCCAGGGTTCACCCCTCCACTTT
TRBV6-1	-	-	TRBJ2-7	CASSESLAPSYEQYF	TGTGCCAGCAGTGAAAGCCTAGCTCCCTCCTACGAGCAGTACTTC
TRBV5-5	-	-	TRBJ2-2	CASSLGISGELFF	TGTGCCAGCAGCTTGGGTATTTCCGGGGAGCTGTTTTTT
TRBV30	-	-	TRBJ1-5	CAWSTRSDQPQHF	TGTGCCTGGAGTACCCGTTCGGATCAGCCCCAGCATTTT
TRBV7-2	-	TRBD1	TRBJ1-4	CASSLARTGNEKLFF	TGTGCCAGCAGCTTAGCCAGGACAGGGAATGAAAAACTGTTTTTT
TRBV18	-	-	TRBJ1-6	CASSPLSDSPLHF	TGTGCCAGCTCACCGTTGAGTGATTCACCCCTCCACTTT
TRBV6-6	-	-	TRBJ2-7	CASSSGTASYEQYF	TGTGCCAGCAGCTCCGGGACTGCGTCGTACGAGCAGTACTTC
TRBV27	-	-	TRBJ1-1	CASSSRVLGAEAFF	TGTGCCAGCAGTTCCAGGGTATTGGGCGCTGAAGCTTTCTTT
TRBV4-2	once	TRBD1	TRBJ1-5	CASSQGEDRVQPQHF	TGTGCCAGCAGCCAAGGGGAGGACAGGGTACAGCCCCAGCATTTT
TRBV7-9	-	TRBD1	TRBJ2-1	CASRPGQGSRGEQFF	TGTGCCAGCAGGCCGGGACAGGGGTCCCGTGGCGAGCAGTTCTTC
TRBV11-2	-	-	TRBJ1-4	CASSQVSTTNEKLFF	TGTGCCAGCAGCCAGGTCAGCACAACTAATGAAAAACTGTTTTTT
TRBV5-1	-	-	TRBJ2-1	CASSPEGRDEQFF	TGCGCCAGCAGCCCGGAAGGGAGAGATGAGCAGTTCTTC
TRBV5-6	once	TRBD1	TRBJ1-1	CASTVRGRGTEAFF	TGTGCCAGCACCGTCAGGGGGCGAGGCACTGAAGCTTTCTTT
TRBV5-1	-	TRBD1	TRBJ2-2	CASSLVQDRASGELFF	TGCGCCAGCAGCTTGGTCCAGGACAGGGCCAGCGGGGAGCTGTTTTTT
TRBV6-4	many	-	TRBJ1-6	CASSAKGGDSNSPLHF	TGTGCCAGCAGTGCCAAAGGGGGAGATTCTAATTCACCCCTCCACTTT
TRBV7-2	-	TRBD1	TRBJ1-1	CASSIGQGRAFF	TGTGCCAGCAGCATCGGACAGGGTAGAGCTTTCTTT
TRBV30	-	-	TRBJ1-2	CAWSVLARGYTF	TGTGCCTGGAGTGTACTAGCACGTGGCTACACCTTC
TRBV29-1	-	TRBD1	TRBJ2-5	CSVVPRDRGTETQYF	TGCAGCGTCGTCCCCCGGGACAGGGGGACGGAGACCCAGTACTTC
TRBV7-2	few	TRBD1	TRBJ1-6	CASSSWTGNSPLHF	TGTGCCAGCAGCTCGTGGACAGGGAACTCACCCCTCCACTTT
TRBV9	once	-	TRBJ1-2	CASSVAGYGYTF	TGTGCCAGCAGCGTAGCCGGCTATGGCTACACCTTC
TRBV7-2	-	-	TRBJ2-7	CASSLQNPYEQYF	TGTGCCAGCAGCTTACAGAACCCCTACGAGCAGTACTTC
TRBV2	many	-	TRBJ1-2	CASRDSLGGYTF	TGTGCCAGCAGGGACAGTTTGGGGGGCTACACCTTC
TRBV2	-	-	TRBJ1-3	CASMVRASGNTIYF	TGTGCCAGCATGGTGCGGGCCTCTGGAAACACCATATATTTT
TRBV6-1	-	-	TRBJ2-5	CASRVGGAAETQYF	TGTGCCAGCAGGGTAGGAGGGGCGGCGGAGACCCAGTACTTC
TRBV5-1	-	TRBD1	TRBJ1-2	CASSRDRPSYGYTF	TGCGCCAGCAGCAGGGACAGGCCGAGCTATGGCTACACCTTC
TRBV6-6	-	-	TRBJ1-5	CASSYRQEDSNQPQHF	TGTGCCAGCAGTTATAGGCAGGAGGATAGCAATCAGCCCCAGCATTTT
TRBV6-5	-	-	TRBJ1-2	CASSSTAVYGYTF	TGTGCCAGCAGTTCCACAGCCGTCTATGGCTACACCTTC
TRBV30	-	TRBD1	TRBJ1-1	CAWSGQGMGTEAFF	TGTGCCTGGAGTGGACAGGGTATGGGCACTGAAGCTTTCTTT
TRBV5-1	-	TRBD1	TRBJ2-2	CASSRDRGPGELFF	TGCGCCAGCAGCAGGGACAGGGGTCCCGGGGAGCTGTTTTTT
TRBV15	-	-	TRBJ1-3	CATSRVGGDGIYF	TGTGCCACCAGCAGAGTTGGCGGAGATGGGATATATTTT
TRBV11-2	few	-	TRBJ2-1	CASRDLRGEQFF	TGTGCCAGCAGGGACCTTAGGGGTGAGCAGTTCTTC
TRBV6-1	-	-	TRBJ1-1	CASSSLRYEAFF	TGTGCCAGCAGCAGTCTGCGGTATGAAGCTTTCTTT
TRBV5-4	-	TRBD1	TRBJ2-7	CASTKGQGPYYEQYF	TGTGCCAGCACCAAGGGACAGGGGCCCTATTACGAGCAGTACTTC
TRBV30	-	-	TRBJ1-2	CAWSAQISYYGYTF	TGTGCCTGGAGTGCTCAGATATCCTACTATGGCTACACCTTC
TRBV6-6	few	TRBD1	TRBJ1-1	CASSPGQLNTEAFF	TGTGCCAGCAGTCCGGGACAGTTGAACACTGAAGCTTTCTTT
TRBV4-2	-	TRBD1	TRBJ1-4	CASSQPGTGEEKLFF	TGTGCCAGCAGCCAACCCGGGACAGGGGAAGAAAAACTGTTTTTT
TRBV6-1	few	-	TRBJ1-2	CASSFGLRDYGYTF	TGTGCCAGCAGTTTTGGACTCCGGGACTATGGCTACACCTTC
TRBV2	-	-	TRBJ1-2	CASSPRSYGYTF	TGTGCCAGCAGTCCCCGGTCCTATGGCTACACCTTC